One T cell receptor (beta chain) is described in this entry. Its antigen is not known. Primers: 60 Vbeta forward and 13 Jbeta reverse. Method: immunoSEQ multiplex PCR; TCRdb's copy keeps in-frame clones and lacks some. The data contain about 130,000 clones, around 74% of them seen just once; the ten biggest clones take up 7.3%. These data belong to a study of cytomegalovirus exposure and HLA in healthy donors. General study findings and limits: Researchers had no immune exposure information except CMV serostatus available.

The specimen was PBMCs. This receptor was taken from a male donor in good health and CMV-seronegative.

The CDR3 DNA sequence: TGTGCCAGCAGTGAAGGTCGGGAGAGCCTCCAGTTCTTC. Its protein is CASSEGRESLQFF. The chain has TRBV6-1 and TRBJ2-1, with a possible D match to TRBD2 (6 bases). The V end was cut by 1 base, the J end by 13 bases, with 14 bases between. The germline V gene has CDR1 MNHNS and CDR2 SASEGT. There are 13 residues in the CDR3.